A single T cell receptor beta chain is shown here with its context. This record comes from a study of blood T cell repertoires in COVID-19. Overall study context: The United States, Italy and Spain provided the acute and convalescent COVID-19 samples. From T cells, B-cell-depleted T cells, or PBMCs came the material, which was cDNA or gDNA.

As processed by the authors: Reference gene primer amplification gave nucleated cell count estimates. Repertoires were generated with immunoSEQ multiplex PCR, while TCRdb's copy carries only in-frame clones and drops some. V and J calls and clone size are given by that table; D and trimming were obtained from the DNA. The sample contains fewer than 300,000 clones, roughly 86% of which appear only once. CDR1 and CDR2 (germline): LGHDT, YNNKEL (reference sequence). V gave up 1 base and J gave up 9 bases; unmatched junction bases: 2. The CDR3 has 12 residues. This receptor was taken from a man aged 35-49 years who had recovered from COVID-19. Sequenced input: peripheral blood. The chain recombines TRBV3-1 (or the pseudogene TRBV3-2) with TRBJ1-2, with 7 nucleotides matching TRBD1. CDR3 in amino acids: CASSQGDSRYTF. Here the CDR3 DNA reads TGTGCCAGCAGCCAAGGGGACAGCCGCTACACCTTC.